A selection of T cell receptor beta chains follows, all from one sample in a study of T-cell reconstitution after alpha-beta-depleted transplantation in children. TCRdb used MiXCR to reprocess the PCR reads, holding one entry per CDR3 protein. Of roughly 200,000 distinct CDR3 sequences listed, approximately 10% are singletons. The material sequenced was PBMCs from the stem cell graft donor, taken from the stem cell graft. These receptors were taken from a human donor who donated a stem cell graft to a child with acute lymphoblastic leukemia. The CDR3 runs from the conserved cysteine through the conserved F or W. D genes are given only for firm matches. Clone size is given for some rows only: seen once, a few or many times, or a class if the clone is expanded.

V	D	size	J	CDR3	DNA
TRBV4-3	NA	many	TRBJ2-5	CASSQEGDATQYF	TGCGCCAGCAGCCAAGAGGGGGATGCGACCCAGTACTTC
TRBV19	NA	NA	TRBJ2-1	CASNRASVYNEQFF	TGTGCCAGTAATCGGGCGTCGGTCTACAATGAGCAGTTCTTC
TRBV11-2	NA	NA	TRBJ1-2	CASSLGRGADYGYTF	TGTGCCAGCAGCTTAGGACGGGGGGCGGACTATGGCTACACCTTC
TRBV11-2	NA	NA	TRBJ1-6	CASSLATDGPLHF	TGTGCCAGCAGCTTAGCGACGGACGGACCCCTCCACTTT
TRBV27	NA	many	TRBJ1-5	CASSPAGGNQPQHF	TGTGCCAGCAGTCCGGCGGGGGGTAATCAGCCCCAGCATTTT
TRBV5-6	NA	many	TRBJ1-5	CASSLYGAGNQPQHF	TGTGCCAGCAGCTTGTATGGGGCGGGCAATCAGCCCCAGCATTTT
TRBV7-2	NA	few	TRBJ1-2	CASSRTGTSGYTF	TGTGCCAGCAGCCGGACTGGGACGTCCGGCTACACCTTC
TRBV27	NA	few	TRBJ2-7	CASSLTRTAYEQYF	TGTGCCAGCAGTTTAACTCGGACAGCCTACGAGCAGTACTTC
TRBV13	NA	many	TRBJ2-7	CASSAHEEGSYEQYF	TGTGCCAGCAGCGCCCATGAGGAGGGGAGCTACGAGCAGTACTTC
TRBV25-1	TRBD2	NA	TRBJ2-3	CASSEPQLAGPAGDTQYF	TGTGCCAGCAGTGAACCTCAACTAGCGGGGCCCGCAGGTGATACGCAGTATTTT
TRBV7-2	NA	NA	TRBJ2-7	CASVWQGSTYEQYF	TGTGCCAGCGTCTGGCAGGGGTCGACCTACGAGCAGTACTTC
TRBV7-2	TRBD2	NA	TRBJ2-1	CASSSRASGGAMNEQFF	TGTGCCAGCAGCTCGCGGGCTAGCGGGGGGGCCATGAATGAGCAGTTCTTC
TRBV7-9	NA	NA	TRBJ2-2	CASSLEASYTGELFF	TGTGCCAGCAGCTTAGAGGCCAGCTACACCGGGGAGCTGTTTTTT
TRBV7-9	NA	NA	TRBJ1-4	CATSPSGRNEKLFF	TGTGCCACCTCTCCCTCGGGACGTAATGAAAAACTGTTTTTT
TRBV5-1	TRBD2	few	TRBJ2-1	CASSLALGLVDEQFF	TGCGCCAGCAGCTTGGCACTGGGACTAGTCGATGAGCAGTTCTTC
TRBV3-1	NA	many	TRBJ2-7	CASSQERGDEQYF	TGTGCCAGCAGCCAAGAAAGAGGGGACGAGCAGTACTTC
TRBV4-3	TRBD2	few	TRBJ2-1	CASSHKAGFASGDLNEQFF	TGCGCCAGCAGCCATAAGGCCGGGTTTGCTAGCGGGGACCTCAATGAGCAGTTCTTC
TRBV5-1	TRBD1	many	TRBJ1-2	CASKEPGQGDYGYTF	TGCGCCAGCAAAGAACCGGGACAGGGCGACTATGGCTACACCTTC
TRBV11-2	NA	few	TRBJ2-7	CASSFPMGSREQYF	TGTGCCAGCAGCTTCCCCATGGGGAGCCGCGAGCAGTACTTC
TRBV6-2/TRBV6-3	NA	few	TRBJ2-5	CASSYQWQVKETQYF	TGTGCCAGCAGTTACCAGTGGCAGGTGAAAGAGACCCAGTACTTC
TRBV24-1	NA	few	TRBJ2-5	CATGPSEETQYF	TGTGCCACCGGTCCAAGCGAGGAGACCCAGTACTTC
TRBV25-1	NA	many	TRBJ2-1	CASRRRNNEQFF	TGTGCCAGCAGAAGACGGAACAATGAGCAGTTCTTC